These T cell receptor beta chains were read from a single sample in a study of blood T cells in healthy people across ages. One entry per CDR3 protein results from TCRdb running MiXCR on the 5' RACE reads. The sample records around 800,000 distinct CDR3 sequences, roughly 44% being singletons. Sequencing was carried out using blood. These receptors were taken from a man aged 55 to 70 in good health. The CDR3 runs from the conserved cysteine through the conserved F or W. Fields, in order: V gene, clone size, D gene, J gene, CDR3 length, CDR3 protein, CDR3 DNA. A D gene is named only where the DNA matches it firmly. Clone size is not always given. Where it is, it says once, few, many or a class for expanded clones.

TRBV14	-	-	TRBJ2-1	14	CASSQGYGENEQFF	TGTGCCAGCAGCCAAGGTTATGGGGAAAATGAGCAGTTCTTC
TRBV12-3/TRBV12-4	few	-	TRBJ1-6	15	CASRRQQGPNSPLHF	TGTGCCAGCAGACGCCAGCAGGGACCAAATTCACCCCTCCACTTT
TRBV4-3	many	-	TRBJ2-7	14	CASSQDESPYEQYF	TGCGCCAGCAGCCAAGACGAGTCGCCCTACGAGCAGTACTTC
TRBV20-1	-	TRBD1	TRBJ1-4	16	CSARATQGTGGEKLFF	TGCAGTGCACGGGCCACCCAGGGGACAGGGGGAGAAAAACTGTTTTTT
TRBV11-3	-	TRBD2	TRBJ2-5	15	CSSSLGLAGQETQYF	TGTTCCAGCAGCTTAGGACTAGCGGGGCAAGAGACCCAGTACTTC
TRBV28	-	-	TRBJ2-2	15	CASSFSGTNTGELFF	TGTGCCAGCAGTTTCTCAGGGACCAACACCGGGGAGCTGTTTTTT
TRBV4-1	-	-	TRBJ1-4	14	CASSQEITNEKLFF	TGCGCCAGCAGCCAAGAGATAACTAATGAAAAACTGTTTTTT
TRBV5-6	-	-	TRBJ2-3	15	CASSPGLVSTDTQYF	TGTGCCAGCAGCCCCGGGCTCGTGAGCACAGATACGCAGTATTTT
TRBV20-1	once	-	TRBJ2-5	11	CSAGRSETQYF	TGTAGTGCCGGTCGTTCTGAGACCCAGTACTTC
TRBV6-5	few	TRBD2	TRBJ2-5	14	CASSFGTRAETQYF	TGTGCCAGCAGCTTCGGGACTAGAGCAGAGACCCAGTACTTC
TRBV3-1	-	TRBD2	TRBJ2-3	16	CASSQGGRGGRATQYF	TGTGCCAGCAGCCAAGGTGGGCGGGGGGGCCGAGCTACGCAGTATTTT
TRBV3-1	-	-	TRBJ2-7	14	CASSSRRNYNEQYF	TGTGCCAGCAGCTCCCGCAGGAACTACAATGAGCAGTACTTC
TRBV20-1	-	-	TRBJ2-3	14	CSARVLYNTDTQYF	TGCAGTGCTAGAGTACTGTACAACACAGATACGCAGTATTTT
TRBV20-1	-	-	TRBJ2-5	14	CSAFRRGLGETQYF	TGCAGTGCCTTTCGAAGAGGACTGGGAGAGACCCAGTACTTC
TRBV7-2	few	TRBD2	TRBJ2-7	18	CASSLVIGLAGGRYEQYF	TGTGCCAGCAGCTTAGTTATAGGTTTAGCGGGGGGTAGGTACGAGCAGTACTTC
TRBV20-1	-	TRBD1	TRBJ2-7	15	CSARDGDRVQYEQYF	TGCAGTGCTAGAGATGGGGACAGGGTTCAGTACGAGCAGTACTTC
TRBV29-1	few	-	TRBJ1-1	14	CSVVGRPRYTEAFF	TGCAGCGTTGTTGGCAGGCCTCGATACACTGAAGCTTTCTTT
TRBV9	-	-	TRBJ2-1	17	CASSKRQTGRGYNEQFF	TGCGCCAGCAGCAAACGACAGACAGGAAGGGGTTACAATGAGCAGTTCTTC
TRBV12-3/TRBV12-4	once	TRBD1	TRBJ1-2	14	CASSLRTGEGGYTF	TGTGCCAGCAGTTTAAGGACAGGGGAAGGGGGCTACACCTTC
TRBV6-5	-	-	TRBJ1-5	14	CASGSGSGNQPQHF	TGTGCCAGCGGATCCGGTAGTGGGAATCAGCCCCAGCATTTT
TRBV12-3/TRBV12-4	-	-	TRBJ2-5	14	CASSFRAPRETQYF	TGTGCCAGCAGTTTCCGGGCCCCCAGGGAGACCCAGTACTTC
TRBV9	few	TRBD2	TRBJ2-3	16	CASSVELAGGTDTQYF	TGTGCCAGCAGCGTAGAGCTAGCGGGGGGCACAGATACGCAGTATTTT
TRBV4-1	-	-	TRBJ1-1	17	CASSQEAFRAGYTEAFF	TGCGCCAGCAGCCAAGAGGCCTTCAGGGCAGGGTACACTGAAGCTTTCTTT
TRBV7-9	-	-	TRBJ1-1	14	CASSLVASGGEAFF	TGTGCCAGCAGCTTAGTTGCCTCGGGAGGGGAAGCTTTCTTT
TRBV5-1	few	TRBD1	TRBJ1-2	14	CASSLGQGSLGYTF	TGCGCCAGCAGCTTGGGACAGGGCAGCTTGGGCTACACCTTC
TRBV2	few	-	TRBJ2-5	14	CASSERGIQETQYF	TGTGCCAGCAGTGAAAGGGGAATCCAAGAGACCCAGTACTTC
TRBV13	-	-	TRBJ1-2	14	CASSLVGGGDGYTF	TGTGCCAGCAGCTTAGTAGGAGGGGGAGACGGCTACACCTTC
TRBV6-5	-	-	TRBJ1-4	15	CASVPRTEANEKLFF	TGTGCCAGCGTACCCCGGACAGAGGCTAATGAAAAACTGTTTTTT
TRBV10-3	-	-	TRBJ2-7	15	CAISDRWGTAYEQYF	TGTGCCATCAGTGACCGTTGGGGAACAGCCTACGAGCAGTACTTC
TRBV7-9	-	-	TRBJ2-7	11	CASSQDSEQYF	TGTGCCAGCAGCCAAGACAGCGAGCAGTACTTC
TRBV29-1	-	-	TRBJ2-1	12	CSVGYAYNEQFF	TGCAGCGTTGGCTATGCCTACAATGAGCAGTTCTTC
TRBV5-1	-	-	TRBJ2-7	15	CASSFSLDKTYEQYF	TGCGCCAGCAGCTTTTCCCTCGACAAAACCTACGAGCAGTACTTC
TRBV11-2	few	-	TRBJ2-7	16	CASSPVGGAPLREQYF	TGTGCCAGCAGCCCAGTCGGCGGGGCTCCATTGCGGGAGCAGTACTTC
TRBV28	-	-	TRBJ2-2	15	CASRTRDNTGGELFF	TGTGCCAGCAGAACTAGGGACAATACGGGCGGGGAGCTGTTTTTT
TRBV4-3	-	-	TRBJ2-7	13	CASSHRPRDEQYF	TGCGCCAGCAGCCACCGCCCCCGGGACGAGCAGTACTTC
TRBV3-1	few	-	TRBJ2-7	11	CASSSAHRQYF	TGTGCCAGCAGCTCCGCCCATCGGCAGTACTTC
TRBV6-6	-	-	TRBJ1-4	17	CASSYDRTGPANEKLFF	TGTGCCAGCAGTTATGACAGAACGGGGCCGGCTAATGAAAAACTGTTTTTT
TRBV20-1	-	TRBD1	TRBJ2-6	18	CSARDPTGGKAGANVLTF	TGCAGTGCTAGAGATCCGACAGGGGGCAAAGCTGGGGCCAACGTCCTGACTTTC
TRBV29-1	-	TRBD1	TRBJ2-3	14	CSVAPGQGVHTQYF	TGCAGCGTCGCTCCGGGACAGGGTGTCCATACGCAGTATTTT
TRBV28	-	TRBD2	TRBJ2-3	18	CASRRGTGGTRSTDTQYF	TGTGCCAGCAGGCGGGGAACTGGTGGGACTAGAAGCACAGATACGCAGTATTTT
TRBV20-1	few	TRBD1	TRBJ1-2	16	CSAIPPTGVPNYGYTF	TGCAGTGCTATCCCCCCCACAGGGGTCCCTAACTATGGCTACACCTTC
TRBV5-1	-	-	TRBJ2-7	14	CASNGGPGAYEQYF	TGCGCCAGCAACGGCGGACCTGGTGCGTACGAGCAGTACTTC
TRBV9	-	-	TRBJ2-3	15	CASSVEQGRTDTQYF	TGTGCCAGCAGCGTAGAGCAGGGCCGCACAGATACGCAGTATTTT
TRBV7-2	-	TRBD2	TRBJ2-3	16	CASSPAAGGSTDTQYF	TGTGCCAGCAGCCCCGCCGCGGGGGGAAGCACAGATACGCAGTATTTT
TRBV6-1	-	-	TRBJ2-3	11	CASSERHTQYF	TGTGCCAGCAGTGAACGACATACGCAGTATTTT
TRBV29-1	few	TRBD1	TRBJ1-1	15	CSVAGTGGINTEAFF	TGCAGCGTTGCGGGGACAGGGGGGATAAACACTGAAGCTTTCTTT
TRBV5-1	-	-	TRBJ2-5	13	CASSWDPMETQYF	TGCGCCAGCAGCTGGGACCCAATGGAGACCCAGTACTTC
TRBV5-1	-	-	TRBJ1-2	12	CASSRSDYGYTF	TGCGCCAGCAGTAGGTCGGACTATGGCTACACCTTC
TRBV12-3/TRBV12-4	-	TRBD1	TRBJ2-7	15	CASSVRDRSPYEQYF	TGTGCCAGCAGTGTCCGGGACAGAAGCCCCTACGAGCAGTACTTC
TRBV19	-	TRBD1	TRBJ2-7	15	CASSNFGTGPYEQYF	TGTGCCAGTAGTAACTTTGGGACAGGTCCCTACGAGCAGTACTTC
TRBV11-2	-	-	TRBJ2-1	13	CASSIGAYNEQFF	TGTGCCAGCAGCATTGGAGCCTACAATGAGCAGTTCTTC
TRBV10-3	many	-	TRBJ2-5	15	CAISDRAGSQETQYF	TGTGCCATCAGTGATAGGGCAGGGAGTCAAGAGACCCAGTACTTC
TRBV4-3	many	TRBD2	TRBJ2-1	15	CASSQDVAGGDEQFF	TGCGCCAGCAGCCAAGATGTAGCGGGGGGGGATGAGCAGTTCTTC
TRBV15	-	TRBD1	TRBJ2-5	14	CATSIYRGSNEQYF	TGTGCCACCAGCATATACAGGGGGAGCAATGAGCAGTACTTC
TRBV20-1	few	-	TRBJ2-3	18	CSAAAPRFLGPSTDTQYF	TGCAGTGCTGCCGCCCCAAGGTTTCTAGGGCCCTCCACAGATACGCAGTATTTT
TRBV29-1	-	TRBD1	TRBJ1-3	15	CSVLDRAYSGNTIYF	TGCAGCGTTCTAGACAGGGCGTACTCTGGAAACACCATATATTTT
TRBV18	-	-	TRBJ1-5	13	CASSPTADQPQHF	TGTGCCAGCTCGCCCACAGCCGATCAGCCCCAGCATTTT